Listed here are 21 T cell receptor beta chains from one sample, sequenced in a study of cytomegalovirus exposure and HLA in healthy donors. Using immunoSEQ multiplex PCR, the repertoire was profiled, and TCRdb retains in-frame clones only, with some absent. The profile shows about 200,000 clones, 80% to 90% of them singletons. What was sequenced was PBMCs. These receptors were taken from a woman in her 30s in good health and CMV-seropositive.

The V gene is TRBV30, the J gene TRBJ1-2; a weak D match, TRBD1 (5 bases). The CDR3 has 17 residues. The germline V gene has CDR1 GTSNPN and CDR2 SVGIG (reference sequence). Trimming left V 0 bases short and J 3 bases short, with 20 bases between. CDR3 DNA: TGTGCCTGGAGTGTTCCTTGGGGAGGGACTGGCTACTATGGCTACACCTTC. It yields the protein CAWSVPWGGTGYYGYTF. Using reference TRBV30 and TRBJ1-2 for the parts outside the CDR3, the full variable domain is SQTIHQWPATLVQPVGSPLSLECTVEGTSNPNLYWYRQAAGRGLQLLFYSVGIGQISSEVPQNLSASRPQDRQFILSSKKLLLSDSGFYLCAWSVPWGGTGYYGYTFGSGTRLTVV.

J is TRBJ2-1 and V is TRBV4-1; weak D call: TRBD1 (5 bases). The CDR3 totals 15 residues. Between the trimmed V and J ends, which lost 3 bases and 2 bases, there was a span of 11 bases. Per the germline V gene, CDR1 is MGHRA and CDR2 is YSYEKL. DNA for the CDR3: TGCGCCAGCAGCCAGTCAGGGCCGCCCTACAATGAGCAGTTCTTC. It encodes CASSQSGPPYNEQFF.

The chain joins TRBV14 to TRBJ1-3, with D hard to call. The CDR3 has 15 amino acids. V lost 4 bases to trimming and J lost 0 bases, with 10 bases between them. The germline V gene encodes CDR1 SGHDN and CDR2 FVKESK. The CDR3 reads CASSRTISSGNTIYF. DNA of the CDR3: TGTGCCAGCAGCCGTACTATTTCCTCTGGAAACACCATATATTTT. The full variable domain, with the rest looked up from reference TRBV14 and TRBJ1-3, is EAGVTQFPSHSVIEKGQTVTLRCDPISGHDNLYWYRRVMGKEIKFLLHFVKESKQDESGMPNNRFLAERTGGTYSTLKVQPAELEDSGVYFCASSRTISSGNTIYFGEGSWLTVV.

The V gene is TRBV6-1, the J gene TRBJ1-1; D not certain. V was trimmed by 8 bases and J by 1 base, leaving 11 bases between them. The CDR3 totals 13 residues. CDR1 is MNHNS, CDR2 SASEGT, per germline. In nucleotides, the CDR3 is TGTGCCAGCGCGCCTAGTCCGAACACTGAAGCTTTCTTT. Translation gives CASAPSPNTEAFF.

The V call is TRBV5-4, the J call TRBJ1-1; a possible D gene is TRBD1 (5 bases). CDR3 length: 14 residues. CDR1 is SGHNT and CDR2 is YYREEE in the germline V gene (reference sequence). The V gene lost 4 bases and the J gene lost 3 bases, with 13 bases spanning the gap. The CDR3 DNA reads TGTGCCAGCAGCGCAGTCGGGGGAGACACTGAAGCTTTCTTT. Translation gives CASSAVGGDTEAFF.

This chain links TRBV5-1 with TRBJ1-1; a weak D match, TRBD1 (5 bases). Germline-derived CDR1 and CDR2 are SGHRS and YFSETQ. There are 15 residues in the CDR3. With 0 bases removed from V and 0 bases from J, the gap between germline ends came to 9 bases. CDR3 in DNA: TGCGCCAGCAGCTTGGGACAGAACATGAACACTGAAGCTTTCTTT. Amino acid sequence: CASSLGQNMNTEAFF.

The genes are TRBV7-2 and TRBJ2-2; no firm D call. Germline CDR1 reads SGHTA; CDR2 reads FQGNSA. The length of the CDR3 is 9 residues. V was pared by 10 bases and J by 12 bases, with 9 bases between. CDR3 sequence reads: CANLAKLFF. CDR3 sequence (DNA): TGTGCCAACCTCGCGAAGCTGTTTTTT.

This clone was found once. V usage is TRBV5-1 and J usage is TRBJ1-3; D is uncertain. The V gene's germline CDR1 is SGHRS and CDR2 YFSETQ. The V end lost 0 bases, the J end lost 1 base, and 11 bases lay between the germline ends. The CDR3 loop spans 16 amino acids. The CDR3 loop is CASSLGGSESGNTIYF. CDR3 DNA: TGCGCCAGCAGCTTGGGAGGGTCGGAGTCTGGAAACACCATATATTTT.

In this sample, this clone turned up once. The rearrangement uses TRBV28 and TRBJ2-3; D ambiguous. The germline V gene has CDR1 MDHEN and CDR2 SYDVKM. The germline V and J ends were trimmed by 1 base and 5 bases, with 4 bases remaining between them. This CDR3 is built from 12 residues. The CDR3 coding sequence is TGTGCCAGCAGTTTATCGGTAGATACGCAGTATTTT. It specifies CASSLSVDTQYF. Together with reference TRBV28 and TRBJ2-3, the CDR3 gives the full variable domain: DVKVTQSSRYLVKRTGEKVFLECVQDMDHENMFWYRQDPGLGLRLIYFSYDVKMKEKGDIPEGYSVSREKKERFSLILESASTNQTSMYLCASSLSVDTQYFGPGTRLTVL.

This sequence joins TRBV4-1 and TRBJ1-2; perhaps TRBD1 as D (6 bases). The ends were cut back, 4 bases at V and 6 bases at J, with 24 bases in the middle. CDR1 and CDR2 from the germline V gene are MGHRA and YSYEKL. The CDR3 totals 17 residues. The CDR3 region has the DNA TGCGCCAGCAGCCTGAGGGGGACTAGGGGCGCAGTAGATGGCTACACCTTC. Translated, it gives CASSLRGTRGAVDGYTF.

This sequence joins TRBV7-3 and TRBJ1-2; 7 positions agree with TRBD1. This CDR3 comprises 13 residues. Germline lookup yields CDR1 SGHTA and CDR2 FQGTGA. V was pared by 2 bases and J by 5 bases, with 2 bases of the junction left unmatched. CDR3 in DNA: TGTGCCAGCAGCTTAGGGACAGATTATGGCTACACCTTC. Protein product: CASSLGTDYGYTF.

The gene calls are TRBV15 and TRBJ2-7; TRBD2 matches 8 bases. Germline lookup yields CDR1 LNHNV and CDR2 YYDKDF (reference sequence). The CDR3 runs 15 residues. The junction had 7 bases not matched to a gene; V was cut back by 0 bases and J by 6 bases. The CDR3 coding sequence is TGTGCCACCAGCAGAGATTCCGGACTAGCAACCGAGCAGTACTTC. Translating it yields CATSRDSGLATEQYF.

The chain is built from TRBV28 and TRBJ2-7; D perhaps matches TRBD1 (5 bases). Germline V gene sequence: CDR1 MDHEN, CDR2 SYDVKM. Trimming removed 6 bases at V and 11 bases at J, with 17 bases between. The CDR3 is 12 amino acids. CDR3 DNA sequence: TGTGCCAGCAGGACTGGGCAGGGCCCGAAGTACTTC. It is translated as CASRTGQGPKYF.

This chain's CDR3 is CASSGLAGPDEQYF. The CDR3 bases are TGTGCCAGCAGCGGACTAGCGGGGCCGGACGAGCAGTACTTC. The chain has TRBV6-1 and TRBJ2-7; 12 bases are a match to TRBD2. CDR3 length: 14 amino acids. The V segment lost 6 bases and the J segment 5 bases; nucleotides outside the gene matches: 5. From germline, CDR1 is MNHNS and CDR2 SASEGT.

The chain is built from TRBV5-1 and TRBJ2-1; maybe TRBD2 (6 bases). This CDR3 spans 15 amino acids. Germline V gene data show CDR1 as SGHRS and CDR2 as YFSETQ. V was pared by 4 bases and J by 3 bases, with 14 bases between. The CDR3, as DNA: TGCGCCAGCAGCCCGACGGGAGTAGGCTACAATGAGCAGTTCTTC. This codes for CASSPTGVGYNEQFF.

This clone was seen just once. The V and J genes are TRBV29-1 and TRBJ2-5; 7 nucleotides line up with TRBD1. Germline lookup yields CDR1 SQVTM and CDR2 ANQGSEA. The CDR3 runs to 14 residues. Unmatched junction bases numbered 12, after V lost 6 bases and J lost 5 bases. CDR3 protein: CSVQLNRGSETQYF. In DNA, the CDR3 is TGCAGCGTCCAACTAAACAGGGGTTCGGAGACCCAGTACTTC.

The chain couples TRBV7-2 to TRBJ2-1, with 10 bases identical to TRBD2. The CDR3 has 15 residues. Germline V gene data show CDR1 as SGHTA and CDR2 as FQGNSA. The J segment lost 7 bases and the V segment lost 3 bases, leaving 6 bases of the junction unmatched. The CDR3 DNA reads as TGTGCCAGCAGCTTGCTAGCGGGGGAGTGGAATGAGCAGTTCTTC. It is translated as CASSLLAGEWNEQFF.

This chain connects TRBV4-2 to TRBJ2-7; D might be TRBD1 (6 bases). V lost 4 bases to trimming and J lost 0 bases, with 22 bases between them. Germline V gene lookup returns CDR1 LGHNA and CDR2 YNFKEQ. This CDR3 is 18 amino acids long. CDR3 nucleotides: TGTGCCAGCAGCCCACGAGGGGCCGGGACAATTAGCTCCTACGAGCAGTACTTC. Amino acids: CASSPRGAGTISSYEQYF.

The chain employs TRBV5-1 and TRBJ2-5; weak D call: TRBD2 (6 bases). Germline values: CDR1 SGHRS, CDR2 YFSETQ. The CDR3 runs to 13 residues. V shed 2 bases and J shed 3 bases, with 8 bases lying between them. The DNA of the CDR3 is TGCGCCAGCAGCTTACCGGGGGAAGAGACCCAGTACTTC. This translates into CASSLPGEETQYF.

The chain uses TRBV5-6 and TRBJ2-1, with 12 bases lining up with TRBD2. The CDR3 consists of 18 residues. From germline, CDR1 is SGHDT and CDR2 YYEEEE. The ends lost 2 bases at V and 8 bases at J; junction bases unmatched: 14. The CDR3 is CASSFMGILAGGVDEQFF. The CDR3 DNA reads TGTGCCAGCAGCTTCATGGGGATACTAGCGGGAGGTGTCGATGAGCAGTTCTTC.

CDR3 region: CASREGFEQYF. The CDR3, as DNA: TGTGCCAGCAGGGAGGGATTCGAGCAGTACTTC. The V gene is TRBV2, the J gene TRBJ2-7; possible D gene TRBD2, 6 bases. The CDR3 totals 11 residues. From germline, CDR1 is SNHLY and CDR2 FYNNEI. The V and J ends lost 6 bases and 6 bases respectively, with 9 bases between them.